Included here is one TCR beta chain sequence, with context. Its target is unknown. In the PCR, 60 Vbeta and 13 Jbeta primers were used. Assay used: immunoSEQ multiplex PCR; TCRdb lists only in-frame clones, some missing. The table records some 140,000 clones, less than 80% of them present only once. The source of the sample is a study of cytomegalovirus exposure and HLA in healthy donors. Study results and limitations: The study recorded fewer than 200 TCR beta chains that were cytomegalovirus-associated.

This CDR3 has 16 residues. Germline-derived CDR1 and CDR2 are LNHDA and SQIVND (reference sequence). V shed 4 bases and J 1 base; nucleotides not matched to a gene: 5. This chain connects TRBV19 to TRBJ2-5; 11 nucleotides match TRBD2. Sequenced sample: PBMCs. The sequence came from a man younger than 40 in good health and CMV-seronegative. The CDR3 DNA is TGTGCCAGTAGTACGCGACTAGCGGGGCTCCAAGAGACCCAGTACTTC. Its translation is CASSTRLAGLQETQYF.